Following are 19 T cell receptor beta chains from one sample sequenced in a study of blood T cells in healthy people across ages. A sample-barcoded 5' primer and a J-beta primer mix were used in a second PCR of roughly 7 to 12 cycles. A single record per CDR3 protein comes from TCRdb applying MiXCR to the 5' RACE reads. The sample lists under 2,000,000 distinct CDR3 sequences; approximately 50% were seen once. Sequenced material: blood. The origin of the receptors is a middle-aged woman in good health.

The table lists this clonotype with a few counts. The chain carries TRBV4-2 and TRBJ1-5; D perhaps matches TRBD1 (5 bases). V was clipped by 0 bases and J by 5 bases, with 11 bases between them. The CDR3 totals 15 residues. CDR1 and CDR2 from the germline V gene are LGHNA and YNFKEQ. The CDR3 loop is CASSQDGWGDQPQHF. The CDR3 DNA follows: TGTGCCAGCAGCCAAGATGGTTGGGGGGATCAGCCCCAGCATTTT.

Worth noting for this clonotype: Possible read error: a much larger clone is one base away. The chain links TRBV4-3 to TRBJ2-5, with 7 bases lining up with TRBD1. With V trimmed by 0 bases and J by 2 bases, 6 bases remained unmatched. The CDR3 sequence is 16 residues long. The germline V gene has CDR1 LGHNA and CDR2 YSLEER. CDR3 in DNA: TGCGCCAGCAGCCAAGAAGAGACAGGGCTTCAAGAGACCCAGTACTTC. This translates into CASSQEETGLQETQYF.

The rearrangement joins TRBV6-2 or TRBV6-3 to TRBJ1-2, with D perhaps TRBD1 (6 bases). V dropped 5 bases and J dropped 5 bases, with 24 bases sitting between them. Per the germline V gene, CDR1 is MNHEY and CDR2 is SVGEGT. The CDR3 covers 17 residues. CDR3 protein: CASSPLPGTTAKYGYTF. Here the CDR3 DNA reads TGTGCCAGCAGTCCCCTCCCCGGGACAACTGCCAAGTATGGCTACACCTTC.

The chain recombines TRBV6-5 with TRBJ2-3, with 9 bases fitting TRBD1. The J segment lost 0 bases and the V segment lost 6 bases, leaving 7 bases of the junction unmatched. The CDR3 length is 16 residues. Germline assignment: CDR1 MNHEY and CDR2 SVGAGI. CDR3 amino acids: CASSITTGGSTDTQYF. For the CDR3, the DNA is TGTGCCAGCAGCATCACTACAGGGGGCAGCACAGATACGCAGTATTTT.

The V gene is TRBV28, the J gene TRBJ1-5; TRBD1 aligns across 8 bases. The CDR3 runs 13 residues. With V trimmed by 11 bases and J by 6 bases, 9 bases remained unmatched. The germline gives CDR1 MDHEN, CDR2 SYDVKM. CDR3 sequence: CAGSIQGGQPQHF. The CDR3 nucleotides read TGTGCCGGTTCGATACAGGGGGGTCAGCCCCAGCATTTT.

The gene calls are TRBV29-1 and TRBJ1-1, with D maybe TRBD1 (5 bases). Germline V lookup: CDR1 SQVTM, CDR2 ANQGSEA. This CDR3 has 13 residues. The ends were cut back, 7 bases at V and 6 bases at J, with 18 bases in the middle. The chain's CDR3 is CSGREGRTSEAFF. DNA of the CDR3: TGCAGCGGGAGGGAGGGACGGACCTCTGAAGCTTTCTTT. The whole variable domain, remainder taken from reference TRBV29-1 and TRBJ1-1, is SAVISQKPSRDICQRGTSLTIQCQVDSQVTMMFWYRQQPGQSLTLIATANQGSEATYESGFVIDKFPISRPNLTFSTLTVSNMSPEDSSIYLCSGREGRTSEAFFGQGTRLTVV.

The gene calls are TRBV10-3 and TRBJ1-4; tentative D call: TRBD1 (6 bases). The CDR3 length is 14 residues. V lost 6 bases, J lost 3 bases, and 11 bases lay in between. Germline V gives CDR1 ENHRY, CDR2 SYGVKD. CDR3 residues: CAIRDGTSNEKLFF. In DNA form, the CDR3 reads TGTGCCATCAGGGACGGGACATCTAATGAAAAACTGTTTTTT.

The chain has TRBV29-1 and TRBJ1-2, with D perhaps TRBD1 (5 bases). This CDR3 has 15 residues. The V gene lost 2 bases and the J gene lost 5 bases, with 18 bases spanning the gap. Looked up from germline, CDR1 is SQVTM and CDR2 is ANQGSEA. This CDR3 reads CSVELGPDTEYGYTF. In DNA, the CDR3 is TGCAGCGTTGAATTGGGGCCAGACACGGAGTATGGCTACACCTTC.

Only a few counts were recorded for this clonotype. The chain carries TRBV7-9 and TRBJ2-3, with 8 bases fitting TRBD1. This CDR3 contains 17 residues. In germline, CDR1 is SEHNR, CDR2 FQNEAQ (reference sequence). J gave up 3 bases and V 3 bases, and 11 bases lay outside the gene matches. This CDR3 is CASSFYSRGLNTDTQYF. CDR3 nucleotides: TGTGCCAGCAGCTTCTATTCCAGGGGGCTGAATACAGATACGCAGTATTTT.

The V call is TRBV7-6, the J call TRBJ2-3; 7 nucleotides line up with TRBD2. With V trimmed by 8 bases and J by 2 bases, 10 bases remained unmatched. This CDR3 comprises 15 residues. Germline CDR1 SGHVS, CDR2 FNYEAQ. In DNA form, the CDR3 reads TGTGCCAGCCTCCTATGGCGGGAGAACACAGATACGCAGTATTTT. Its protein product is CASLLWRENTDTQYF.

This chain joins TRBV4-1 and TRBJ1-5; tentatively, D is TRBD1 (5 bases). V was clipped by 1 base and J by 6 bases, with 16 bases between them. CDR3 length: 16 amino acids. Germline lookup yields CDR1 MGHRA and CDR2 YSYEKL. The CDR3 region is CASSQVGQGLIQPQHF. As DNA, the CDR3 is TGCGCCAGCAGCCAAGTGGGCCAGGGATTAATTCAGCCCCAGCATTTT.

The rearrangement links TRBV20-1 to TRBJ2-5, with 16 nucleotides matching TRBD2. Germline V CDR1 and CDR2: DFQATT, SNEGSKA (reference sequence). This CDR3 is built from 21 residues. J lost 11 bases, V lost 0 bases, and 24 bases had no gene match. CDR3 in DNA: TGCAGTGCTAGAGATCTACTGTCTGGGGGACTAGCGGGGGGGCCCCACAATGAGCAGTACTTC. It is translated as CSARDLLSGGLAGGPHNEQYF.

The gene calls are TRBV6-5 and TRBJ2-5; D remains ambiguous. The CDR3 has 14 amino acids. With 2 bases removed from V and 11 bases from J, the gap between germline ends came to 18 bases. The V gene's germline CDR1 is MNHEY and CDR2 SVGAGI. CDR3 bases: TGTGCCAGCAGTTACGGCCCCTTCCACAATGAGCAGTACTTC. Its translation: CASSYGPFHNEQYF.

As regards this clonotype: A read error may account for a junction end that differs from germline. The J gene is TRBJ2-3, the V gene TRBV10-1; TRBD2 matches at 7 bases. The CDR3 contains 18 residues. Germline CDR1 and CDR2: WNHNN and SYGVQD (reference sequence). The CDR3 region has the DNA TGCACCAGCAGTGAGACGAAGACTAGCTTCAGTCTCGCAGATACGCAGTATTTT. Amino acid sequence: CTSSETKTSFSLADTQYF.

This clonotype was counted a few times. The genes are TRBV9 and TRBJ2-3; TRBD2 matches at 10 bases. The CDR3 is 17 amino acids. The V and J ends lost 0 bases and 7 bases, in that order; junction bases with no gene match: 11. Germline-derived CDR1 and CDR2 are SGDLS and YYNGEE. The CDR3 DNA is TGTGCCAGCAGCGTAGCCAGACTAGCGGGCCGCTCTAATACGCAGTATTTT. It is translated as CASSVARLAGRSNTQYF.

This clonotype was seen a few times. The chain is built from TRBV20-1 and TRBJ2-5; D is possibly TRBD2 (5 bases). CDR1 is DFQATT, CDR2 SNEGSKA, per germline (reference sequence). The CDR3 extends over 12 amino acids. Here the CDR3 reads CGSGLNQETQYF. CDR3 bases: TGCGGGAGTGGGCTCAACCAAGAGACCCAGTACTTC.

In DNA form, the CDR3 reads TGTGCCAGCAGCTTGCGCACAGACAGGCCTAATCAGCCCCAGCATTTT. It yields the protein CASSLRTDRPNQPQHF. The chain has TRBV5-5 and TRBJ1-5; weak D call: TRBD1 (6 bases). CDR1 SGHKS and CDR2 YYEKEE come from the germline V gene (reference sequence). Trimming pared 1 base from V and 4 bases from J, leaving 15 bases between. The CDR3 contains 16 residues.

In this sample, this clonotype turned up once. The rearrangement uses TRBV25-1 and TRBJ2-7; D is ambiguous. The length of the CDR3 is 11 residues. CDR1 MGHDK and CDR2 SYGVNS come from the germline V gene. V was trimmed by 3 bases and J by 7 bases, leaving 7 bases between them. The chain's CDR3 is CASSDLREQYF. Written as DNA, the CDR3 is TGTGCCAGCAGTGACCTCAGGGAGCAGTACTTC.

V usage is TRBV11-1 and J usage is TRBJ2-7, with 11 bases identical to TRBD1. Germline-derived CDR1 and CDR2 are SGHAT and FQDESV (reference sequence). The length of the CDR3 is 20 residues. V lost 4 bases and J lost 4; bases outside the gene matches: 21. In DNA form, the CDR3 reads TGTGCCAGCAGCTCCACTCTACAACATAGGACAGGGGGCGCCGGATACGAGCAGTACTTC. Amino acid sequence: CASSSTLQHRTGGAGYEQYF.